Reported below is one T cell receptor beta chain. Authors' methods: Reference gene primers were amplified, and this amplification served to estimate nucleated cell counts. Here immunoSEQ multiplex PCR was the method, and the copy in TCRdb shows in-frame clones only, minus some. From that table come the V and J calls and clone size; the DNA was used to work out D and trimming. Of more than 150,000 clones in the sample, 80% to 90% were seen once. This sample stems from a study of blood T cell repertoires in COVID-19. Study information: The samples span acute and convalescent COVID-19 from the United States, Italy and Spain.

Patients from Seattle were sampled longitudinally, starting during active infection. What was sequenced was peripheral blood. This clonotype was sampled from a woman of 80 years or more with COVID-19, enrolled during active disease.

As DNA, the CDR3 is TGTGCCAGCAGCCAAGTTCGTCAGGGAGGAGAGCAGTTCTTC. This gives the protein CASSQVRQGGEQFF. The chain recombines TRBV14 with TRBJ2-1; a possible D gene is TRBD2 (6 bases). The CDR3 consists of 14 residues. Looked up from germline, CDR1 is SGHDN and CDR2 is FVKESK. The germline V and J ends were trimmed by 1 base and 10 bases, with 14 bases remaining between them.